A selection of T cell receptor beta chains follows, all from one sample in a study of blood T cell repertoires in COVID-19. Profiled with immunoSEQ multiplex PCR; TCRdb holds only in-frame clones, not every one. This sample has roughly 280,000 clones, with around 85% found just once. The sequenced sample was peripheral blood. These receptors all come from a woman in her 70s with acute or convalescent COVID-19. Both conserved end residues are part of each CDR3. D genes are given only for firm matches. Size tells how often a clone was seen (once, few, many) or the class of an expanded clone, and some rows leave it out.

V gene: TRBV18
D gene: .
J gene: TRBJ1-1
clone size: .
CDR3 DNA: TGTGCCAGCTCACCGAGGGTGAACACTGAAGCTTTCTTT
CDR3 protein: CASSPRVNTEAFF

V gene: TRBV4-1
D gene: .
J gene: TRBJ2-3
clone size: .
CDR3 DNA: TGCGCCAGCAGCTTCAGGACTGGTGATACGCAGTATTTT
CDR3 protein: CASSFRTGDTQYF

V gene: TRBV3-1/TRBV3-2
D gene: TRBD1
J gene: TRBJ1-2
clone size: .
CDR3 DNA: TGTGCCAGCAGCCCGACAGGGACGACCCATGGCTACACCTTC
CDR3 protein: CASSPTGTTHGYTF

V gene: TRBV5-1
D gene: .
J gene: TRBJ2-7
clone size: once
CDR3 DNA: TGCGCCAGCAGCTTAAAGGGGTACGAGCAGTACTTC
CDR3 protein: CASSLKGYEQYF

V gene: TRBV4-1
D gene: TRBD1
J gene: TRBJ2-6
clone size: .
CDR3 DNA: TGCGCCAGCGGAAGCACAGGGGTGGGGGCCAACGTCCTGACTTTC
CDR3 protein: CASGSTGVGANVLTF

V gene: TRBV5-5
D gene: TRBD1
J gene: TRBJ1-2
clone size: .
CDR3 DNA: TGTGCCAGCAGCTCCACCGGGACAGAAGCTAACTATGGCTACACCTTC
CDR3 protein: CASSSTGTEANYGYTF

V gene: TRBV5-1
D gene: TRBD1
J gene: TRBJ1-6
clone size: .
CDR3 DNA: TGCGCCAGCAGCTTGGCCGGGACAGGGCGCTCACCCCTCCACTTT
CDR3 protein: CASSLAGTGRSPLHF

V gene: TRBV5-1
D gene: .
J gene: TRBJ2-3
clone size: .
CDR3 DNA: TGCGCCAGCAGCTTGGGGTCGGGAGATACGCAGTATTTT
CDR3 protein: CASSLGSGDTQYF

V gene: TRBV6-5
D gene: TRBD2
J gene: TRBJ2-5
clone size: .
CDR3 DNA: TGTGCCAGCCGGGGGGGCCTAGAGACCCAGTACTTC
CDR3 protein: CASRGGLETQYF

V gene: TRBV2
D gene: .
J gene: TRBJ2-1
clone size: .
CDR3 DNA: TGTGCCAGCAATACCCAGGGGTCTTGGAATGAGCAGTTCTTC
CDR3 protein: CASNTQGSWNEQFF

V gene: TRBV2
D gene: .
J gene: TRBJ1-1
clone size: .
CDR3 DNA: TGTGCCAGCAGTGTTCAGGGGAAGAACACTGAAGCTTTCTTT
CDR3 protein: CASSVQGKNTEAFF

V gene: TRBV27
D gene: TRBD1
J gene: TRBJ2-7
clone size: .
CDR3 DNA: TGTGCCAGCAGTTCCCGCCGGGACAGCTACTCCTACGAGCAGTACTTC
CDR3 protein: CASSSRRDSYSYEQYF

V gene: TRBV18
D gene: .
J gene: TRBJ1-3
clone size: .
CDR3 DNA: TGTGCCAGCTCACCCCCCTCAGGGGCACTCGGAAACACCATATATTTT
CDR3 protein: CASSPPSGALGNTIYF

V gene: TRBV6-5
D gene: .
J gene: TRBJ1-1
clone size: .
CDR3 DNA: TGTGCCAGCAGACCTCTAGGCCAGAGGAGTACTGAAGCTTTCTTT
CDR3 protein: CASRPLGQRSTEAFF

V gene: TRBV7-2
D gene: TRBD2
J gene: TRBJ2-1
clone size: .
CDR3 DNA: TGTGCCAGCAGCTTTACTAGCGGGGGGGCTTGGGAGCAGTTCTTC
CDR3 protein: CASSFTSGGAWEQFF

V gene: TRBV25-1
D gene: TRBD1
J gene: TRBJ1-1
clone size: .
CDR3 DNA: TGTGCCAGCAGTTCATACAGGGGGCCGGCGGGCACTGAAGCTTTCTTT
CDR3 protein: CASSSYRGPAGTEAFF

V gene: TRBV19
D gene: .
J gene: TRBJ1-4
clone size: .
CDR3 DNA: TGTGCCAGTAGTAACGGCAGGGTAGGAGAAAAACTGTTTTTT
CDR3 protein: CASSNGRVGEKLFF

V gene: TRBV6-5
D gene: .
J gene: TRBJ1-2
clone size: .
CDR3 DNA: TGTGCCAGCAGGGACACCACGGTCGGCTACACCTTC
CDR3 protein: CASRDTTVGYTF

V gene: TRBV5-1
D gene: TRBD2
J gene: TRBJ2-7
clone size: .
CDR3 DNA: TGCGCCAGCAGCCTCCTCGTTGGTACTAGCGGGGGGCTCCCCTACGAGCAGTACTTC
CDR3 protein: CASSLLVGTSGGLPYEQYF

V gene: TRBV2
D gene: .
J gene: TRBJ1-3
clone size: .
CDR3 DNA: TGTGCCAGCAGTGATAGACAGCCCTCTGGAAACACCATATATTTT
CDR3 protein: CASSDRQPSGNTIYF

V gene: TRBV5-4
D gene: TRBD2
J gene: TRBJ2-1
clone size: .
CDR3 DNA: TGTGCCAGCAGCCCGTTGTCTAGCGGGGCCCCCTCCCGAGAGCAGTTCTTC
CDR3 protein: CASSPLSSGAPSREQFF

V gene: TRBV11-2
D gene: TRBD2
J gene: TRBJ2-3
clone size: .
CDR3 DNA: TGTGCCAGCAGCACCCGACTAGCGGGGAAGGCAGATACGCAGTATTTT
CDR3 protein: CASSTRLAGKADTQYF

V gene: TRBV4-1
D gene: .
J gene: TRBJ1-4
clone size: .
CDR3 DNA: TGCGCCAGCAGCCAAGGCACCCGGGTAGATGAAAAACTGTTTTTT
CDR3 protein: CASSQGTRVDEKLFF

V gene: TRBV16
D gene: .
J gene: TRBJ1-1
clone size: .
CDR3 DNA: TGTGCCAGCAGCCCACAGGTCACTGAAGCTTTCTTT
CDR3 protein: CASSPQVTEAFF

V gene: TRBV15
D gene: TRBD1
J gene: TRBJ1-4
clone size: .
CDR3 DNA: TGTGCCACCAGCGCGAGTGACAGGGCCGGGAAAAAACTGTTTTTT
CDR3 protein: CATSASDRAGKKLFF

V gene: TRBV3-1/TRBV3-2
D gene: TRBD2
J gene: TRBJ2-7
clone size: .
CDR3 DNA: TGTGCCAGCAGCTCAAGGGGAGGGGCCCCTAACTACGAGCAGTACTTC
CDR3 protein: CASSSRGGAPNYEQYF

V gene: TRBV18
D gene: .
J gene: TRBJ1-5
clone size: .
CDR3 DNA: TGTGCCAGCTCACCACGGCAGGCCGATAGCAATCAGCCCCAGCATTTT
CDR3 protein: CASSPRQADSNQPQHF

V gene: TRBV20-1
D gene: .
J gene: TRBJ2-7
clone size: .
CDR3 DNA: TGCAGTGCTAGTGCTAGGACCTACGAGCAGTACTTC
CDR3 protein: CSASARTYEQYF

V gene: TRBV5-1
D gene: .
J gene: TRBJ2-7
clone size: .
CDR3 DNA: TGCGCCAGCAGCTTGTATGGGGAGTACAAATACGAGCAGTACTTC
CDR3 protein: CASSLYGEYKYEQYF

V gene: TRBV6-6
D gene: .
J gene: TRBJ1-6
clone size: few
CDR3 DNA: TGTGCCAGCAGTTACCGGACCGGGATGTATTCACCCCTCCACTTT
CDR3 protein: CASSYRTGMYSPLHF

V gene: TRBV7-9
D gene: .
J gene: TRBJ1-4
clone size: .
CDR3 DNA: TGTGCCAGCAGCTTAGGAGGGACAAGGGACAATGAAAAACTGTTTTTT
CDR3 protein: CASSLGGTRDNEKLFF

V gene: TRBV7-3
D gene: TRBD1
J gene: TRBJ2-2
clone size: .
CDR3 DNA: TGTGCCAGCAGCTTAAGGGGACAGGGGAACACCGGGGAGCTGTTTTTT
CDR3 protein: CASSLRGQGNTGELFF

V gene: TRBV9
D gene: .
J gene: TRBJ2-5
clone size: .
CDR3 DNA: TGTGCCAGCAGCGCCAGGGGTGAAGAGACCCAGTACTTC
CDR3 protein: CASSARGEETQYF

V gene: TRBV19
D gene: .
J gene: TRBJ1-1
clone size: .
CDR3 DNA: TGTGCCAGTAGTATAGATAGGACAGCCCGTGAAGCTTTCTTT
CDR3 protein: CASSIDRTAREAFF

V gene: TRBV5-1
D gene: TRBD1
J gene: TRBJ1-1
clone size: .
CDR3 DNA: TGCGCCAGCAGCTTCGGACAGGGGACGATGAACACTGAAGCTTTCTTT
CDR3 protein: CASSFGQGTMNTEAFF

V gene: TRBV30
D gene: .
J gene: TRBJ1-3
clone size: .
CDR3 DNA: TGTGCCTGGATAGTCGGGAGTGGAAACACCATATATTTT
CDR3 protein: CAWIVGSGNTIYF